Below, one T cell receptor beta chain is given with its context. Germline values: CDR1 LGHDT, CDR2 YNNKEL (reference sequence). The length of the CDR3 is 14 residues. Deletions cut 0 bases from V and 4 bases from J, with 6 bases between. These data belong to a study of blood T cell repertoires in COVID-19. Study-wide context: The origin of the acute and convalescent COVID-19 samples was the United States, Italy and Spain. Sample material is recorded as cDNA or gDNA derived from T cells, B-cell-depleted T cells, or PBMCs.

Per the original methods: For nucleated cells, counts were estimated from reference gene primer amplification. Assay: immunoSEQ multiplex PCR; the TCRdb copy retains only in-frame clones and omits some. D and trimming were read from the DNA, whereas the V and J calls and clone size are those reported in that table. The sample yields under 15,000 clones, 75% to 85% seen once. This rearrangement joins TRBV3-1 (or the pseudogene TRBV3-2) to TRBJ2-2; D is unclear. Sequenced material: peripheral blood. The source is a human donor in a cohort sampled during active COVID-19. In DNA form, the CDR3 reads TGTGCCAGCAGCCAAGAGCGATTCACCGGGGAGCTGTTTTTT. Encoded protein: CASSQERFTGELFF.